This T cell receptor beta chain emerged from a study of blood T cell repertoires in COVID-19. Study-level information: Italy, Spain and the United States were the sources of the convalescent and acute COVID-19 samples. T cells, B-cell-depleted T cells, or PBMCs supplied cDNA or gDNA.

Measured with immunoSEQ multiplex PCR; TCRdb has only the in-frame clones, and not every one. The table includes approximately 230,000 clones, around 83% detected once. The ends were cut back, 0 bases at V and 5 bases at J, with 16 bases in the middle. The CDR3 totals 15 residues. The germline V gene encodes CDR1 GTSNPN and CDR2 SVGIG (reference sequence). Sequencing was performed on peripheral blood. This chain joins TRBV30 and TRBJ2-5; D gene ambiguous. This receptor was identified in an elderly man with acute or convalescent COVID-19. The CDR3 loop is CAWSVPLQRRETQYF. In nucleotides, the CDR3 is TGTGCCTGGAGTGTACCCCTCCAGCGCCGGGAGACCCAGTACTTC.